Each of the 5 T cell receptor beta chains below was sequenced from the same sample in a study of breast tumors, draining lymph nodes, adjacent tissues. TCRdb ran MiXCR on the multiplex PCR reads and lists one entry per CDR3 protein. Here the sample spans about 230,000 distinct CDR3 sequences, 32% being singletons. Axillary draining lymph nodes of breast cancer patients supplied the node samples. The specimen sequenced was axillary lymph node tissue. The source of these receptors is a female donor with breast cancer. Some clones in this sample may be carry-over from other donors' samples.

Many counts were recorded for this clonotype. The chain joins TRBV7-2 to TRBJ2-1; 9 bases agree with TRBD2. After removal of 2 bases from V and 10 bases from J, the junction contained 9 bases not matched to a gene. This CDR3 is 15 amino acids long. Germline CDR1 SGHTA, CDR2 FQGNSA. CDR3 nucleotide sequence: TGTGCCAGCAGCTTAAGAGGGTCAGCGGGAGGCGAGCAGTTCTTC. Residues: CASSLRGSAGGEQFF.

This clonotype was seen a handful of times. J is TRBJ1-5 and V is TRBV5-6, with D possibly being TRBD1 (5 bases). V was pared by 2 bases and J by 5 bases, with 11 bases between. This CDR3 has 14 amino acids. Germline V CDR1 and CDR2: SGHDT, YYEEEE. Written as DNA, the CDR3 is TGTGCCAGCAGCTTACGGGGGTCTCATCAGCCCCAGCATTTT. It codes for CASSLRGSHQPQHF.

This clonotype was seen repeatedly, ten times or more. The chain links TRBV30 to TRBJ2-7; D may be TRBD1 (7 bases). Germline V lookup: CDR1 GTSNPN, CDR2 SVGIG (reference sequence). V was pared by 3 bases and J by 6 bases, with 12 bases between. This CDR3 has 12 amino acids. Here the CDR3 reads CAWSRQGGEQYF. Here the CDR3 DNA reads TGTGCCTGGAGCCGACAGGGAGGCGAGCAGTACTTC.

At least ten counts were recorded for this clonotype. The rearrangement joins TRBV7-9 to TRBJ1-4; the match to TRBD1 covers 7 bases. The V segment lost 5 bases and the J segment 3 bases; nucleotides outside the gene matches: 6. The CDR3 extends over 15 amino acids. CDR1 is SEHNR and CDR2 is FQNEAQ in the germline V gene (reference sequence). This CDR3 is CASSTGTASNEKLFF. The CDR3 DNA sequence: TGTGCCAGCAGCACGGGGACAGCCTCTAATGAAAAACTGTTTTTT.

This clonotype appeared once. The J gene is TRBJ2-7, the V gene TRBV5-1, with TRBD2 as a possible D gene (7 bases). CDR3 size: 14 residues. Germline CDR1 is SGHRS and CDR2 is YFSETQ. Trimming removed 0 bases from V and 9 bases from J, with 16 bases in between. CDR3 DNA: TGCGCCAGCAGCTTGGATGCGGAGGGGGGGGTGCAGTACTTC. This sequence encodes CASSLDAEGGVQYF. Supplemented by reference TRBV5-1 and TRBJ2-7, the full variable domain reads KAGVTQTPRYLIKTRGQQVTLSCSPISGHRSVSWYQQTPGQGLQFLFEYFSETQRNKGNFPGRFSGRQFSNSRSEMNVSTLELGDSALYLCASSLDAEGGVQYFGPGTRLTVT.